This is a list of T cell receptor beta chains from one sample in a study of blood T cells in healthy people across ages. Each CDR3 protein gets one entry after TCRdb re-called the 5' RACE reads with MiXCR. The table records 800,000 or so distinct CDR3 sequences, more than 20% of them present only once. The data also belong to a second study, concerning T cells of mothers and their children.

Material: blood. These receptors were taken from a boy aged 10-17 years in good health. Each CDR3 is given with its conserved first and last residue. D genes are given only for firm matches. The size entry is marked missing in some rows and otherwise reads once, few, many or a size class.

TRBJ2-2 TRBD2 15 TRBV2 once TGTGCCAGCAGGGGAGGGGTAGTTTACACCGGGGAGCTGTTTTTT CASRGGVVYTGELFF
TRBJ2-7 TRBD1 15 TRBV28 - TGTGCCAGCAGAGTTTATGGTGGACAGGGCTACGAGCAGTACTTC CASRVYGGQGYEQYF
TRBJ1-4 - 14 TRBV14 few TGTGCCAGCAGCCAAGTTGAGACAGCAGAAAAACTGTTTTTT CASSQVETAEKLFF
TRBJ2-5 - 13 TRBV13 few TGTGCCAGCAGCTTTGATCTGCAAGAGACCCAGTACTTC CASSFDLQETQYF
TRBJ2-2 - 13 TRBV7-9 few TGTGCCAGCAGCTTAAGTGAGACCGGGGAGCTGTTTTTT CASSLSETGELFF
TRBJ2-4 - 14 TRBV12-3/TRBV12-4 - TGTGCCAGCAGTTTAACAGAGGCCAAAAACATTCAGTACTTC CASSLTEAKNIQYF
TRBJ2-3 - 14 TRBV14 few TGTGCCAGCAGCCCCTTTCCAGGGAGGGATACGCAGTATTTT CASSPFPGRDTQYF
TRBJ1-2 - 14 TRBV7-9 once TGTGCCAGCAGCTTAGGAGACAGGTCCTATGGCTACACCTTC CASSLGDRSYGYTF
TRBJ1-1 - 15 TRBV3-1 - TGTGCCAGCAGCCCCAGAGTCAATATGAACACTGAAGCTTTCTTT CASSPRVNMNTEAFF
TRBJ2-1 TRBD1 14 TRBV29-1 few TGCAGCGTTGGAAGACAGGGGGCTTACAATGAGCGGTTCTTC CSVGRQGAYNERFF
TRBJ2-1 - 16 TRBV11-3 few TGTGCCAGCAGCTTGGGGGAAAGGACAGTTGACAATGAGCAGTTCTTC CASSLGERTVDNEQFF
TRBJ2-7 - 12 TRBV29-1 - TGCAGCGTTGCCGTACTCTCCTACGAGCGGTACTTC CSVAVLSYERYF
TRBJ1-4 - 16 TRBV7-4 - TGTGCCAGCAGCTTAGTGGGGGCAGGGGCTAATGAAAAACTGTTTTTT CASSLVGAGANEKLFF
TRBJ1-2 - 13 TRBV30 - TGTGCCTGGAGTGAGGCCCGTGATTATGGCTACACCTTC CAWSEARDYGYTF
TRBJ2-7 TRBD1 14 TRBV9 - TGTGCCAGCAGCGTAGAGTCGAGGGGGCGCGAGCAGTACTTC CASSVESRGREQYF
TRBJ2-5 - 14 TRBV6-2/TRBV6-3 few TGTGCCAGCAGTTACCTAGGACACTTTGAGACCCAGTACTTC CASSYLGHFETQYF
TRBJ2-2 - 15 TRBV27 - TGTGCCAGCAGTACAGGCGGGGTTTCAACCGGGGAGCTGTTTTTT CASSTGGVSTGELFF
TRBJ2-1 TRBD1 13 TRBV28 - TGTGCCAGCAGAGGGACAGGGGAGGATGAGCAGTTCTTC CASRGTGEDEQFF
TRBJ2-1 - 15 TRBV5-1 - TGCGCCAGCAGCTTGGACGGGAATGCCTACAATGAGCAGTTCTTC CASSLDGNAYNEQFF
TRBJ2-5 TRBD1 16 TRBV5-1 - TGCGCCAGCAGCCCGCGGTCGGGACAGGGACTCCAAACCCAGTACTTC CASSPRSGQGLQTQYF
TRBJ2-7 - 11 TRBV20-1 few TGCAGTTTGGACGGGACCTACGAGCAGTACTTC CSLDGTYEQYF
TRBJ2-7 - 13 TRBV27 few TGTGCCAGCAGTTTAACAGATATCTACGAGCAGTACTTC CASSLTDIYEQYF
TRBJ2-7 TRBD2 15 TRBV27 few TGTGCCAGCAGTTCCTTGGGACTATTGCAAAGTGAGCAGTACTTC CASSSLGLLQSEQYF
TRBJ2-3 - 14 TRBV29-1 few TGCAGCGTTGGAGCACGACAGGTTGCCGATACGCAGTATTTT CSVGARQVADTQYF
TRBJ1-6 TRBD1 15 TRBV7-2 - TGTGCCAGCAGCTCCGGGACAGGGGAATGGTCACCCCTCCACTTT CASSSGTGEWSPLHF
TRBJ2-5 TRBD1 15 TRBV7-7 few TGTGCTAGCAGCCGAGGGACAGGGGACCAAGAGACCCAGTACTTC CASSRGTGDQETQYF
TRBJ2-3 TRBD1 15 TRBV5-5 - TGTGCCAGCAGCCCCTGGACAGGGAGCACAGATACGCAGTATTTT CASSPWTGSTDTQYF
TRBJ2-3 TRBD1 15 TRBV28 - TGTGCCAGCAGTTTTCAAACAGGGGGCACAGATACGCAGTATTTT CASSFQTGGTDTQYF
TRBJ2-5 - 18 TRBV20-1 few TGCAGTGCTAGAGATATTCGCTCGGGAGTTAGGCTGGGAGAGACCCAGTACTTC CSARDIRSGVRLGETQYF
TRBJ2-1 TRBD1 16 TRBV12-3/TRBV12-4 - TGTGCCAGCAGCCCCACAGGGGGACGCTCCTACAATGAGCAGTTCTTC CASSPTGGRSYNEQFF
TRBJ2-5 TRBD2 16 TRBV7-2 few TGTGCTAGCAGCTTAGGACTAGCGGGGGGCCGGGAGACCCAGTACTTC CASSLGLAGGRETQYF
TRBJ2-7 TRBD1 15 TRBV24-1 few TGTGCCACCAGTGACCCGGGGACAGCCTCCTACGAGCAGTACTTC CATSDPGTASYEQYF
TRBJ2-3 TRBD2 16 TRBV5-1 - TGCGCCAGCAGCTTGGTGTCTAGCGGAAGCACAGATACGCAGTATTTT CASSLVSSGSTDTQYF
TRBJ1-1 TRBD1 14 TRBV27 many TGTGCCAGCAGTCGACAGGGGGGAGGCACTGAAGCTTTCTTT CASSRQGGGTEAFF
TRBJ2-7 TRBD1 19 TRBV24-1 - TGTGCCACCAGTGATTTTGCGTCCCGGGACAGGGTAGGATCGAACGAGCAGTACTTC CATSDFASRDRVGSNEQYF
TRBJ1-2 - 13 TRBV10-3 few TGTGCCATCAGTTGGTCGGAGACAAGTGGCTACACCTTC CAISWSETSGYTF
TRBJ2-7 TRBD1 16 TRBV7-9 few TGTGCCAGCAGTAACCGGGACAGGGACTTTTCCTACGAGCAGTACTTC CASSNRDRDFSYEQYF
TRBJ2-1 TRBD2 15 TRBV29-1 few TGCAGCGTTGCTCGTCCGGGAGGACCATACAATGAGCAGTTCTTC CSVARPGGPYNEQFF
TRBJ2-3 - 16 TRBV4-1 - TGCGCCAGCAGCCACCCCACCCAGGGCGCAGCAGATACGCAGTATTTT CASSHPTQGAADTQYF
TRBJ1-1 - 10 TRBV2 once TGTGCCAGCAGTGGGGGGAGGTCTTTCTTT CASSGGRSFF
TRBJ2-5 - 14 TRBV12-3/TRBV12-4 few TGTGCCAGCAGTTGGGTGGGCCCCCAAGAGACCCAGTACTTC CASSWVGPQETQYF
TRBJ1-1 TRBD1 15 TRBV6-7 - TGTGCCAGCAGTTATACTAGGGACAGGGCTTTTGAAGCTTTCTTT CASSYTRDRAFEAFF
TRBJ2-1 TRBD1 15 TRBV20-1 - TGCAGTGCTAGAGATCAGGACAGGGGGAACAATGAGCAGTTCTTC CSARDQDRGNNEQFF
TRBJ1-2 - 15 TRBV28 - TGTGCCAGCAGTTTACGAGGCGGGGTGCACTATGGCTACACCTTC CASSLRGGVHYGYTF
TRBJ1-6 - 15 TRBV5-1 few TGCGCCAGCAGCTTGGACGGGGGGATTAATTCACCCCTCCACTTT CASSLDGGINSPLHF
TRBJ2-5 TRBD1 14 TRBV28 many TGTGCCAGCAGTTGGACAGGGGGAGGAGAGACCCAGTACTTC CASSWTGGGETQYF
TRBJ2-3 - 12 TRBV29-1 few TGCAGCGTTGAGCAGAGGGGAGAGACGCAGTATTTT CSVEQRGETQYF
TRBJ2-7 - 16 TRBV7-9 few TGTGCCAGCAGCGCGAACAGCCAGGGGCTACCCTACGAGCAGTACTTC CASSANSQGLPYEQYF
TRBJ2-4 - 14 TRBV28 many TGTGCCAGCTCAACCAGGGGAGTCAAAAACATTCAGTACTTC CASSTRGVKNIQYF
TRBJ2-7 - 15 TRBV4-3 - TGCGCCAGCAGCCAAGATAAGGCAGGGGACTACGAGCAGTACTTC CASSQDKAGDYEQYF